This TCR beta chain was captured in a study of CD8+CD57+ T cells in acquired aplastic anemia. Study summary: Mean DNA quantity obtained from sorted CD4+ and CD8+ cells was around 3.2 ug. Healthy CD8+ samples averaged about 11 million reads.

In regard to this clonotype: Its specificity is unknown.

The study's findings and limits: Patients and controls turned out to have roughly 30 CD8+ CDR3 sequences in common.

Both TCR beta VDJ combination and CDR3 sequence profiling were carried out. Genomic DNA was the template for this profiling. From the reads, TCRdb called clonotypes with MiXCR, one entry per CDR3 protein. The sample yields about 200,000 distinct CDR3 sequences, 34% seen once. This CDR3 contains 13 residues. V gave up 5 bases and J gave up 6 bases; unmatched junction bases: 4. From germline, CDR1 is LNHNV and CDR2 YYDKDF (reference sequence). The chain combines TRBV15 with TRBJ2-3; 8 bases are a match to TRBD2. This TCR came from a human donor in good health, serving as a control. Sequenced: sorted CD4+, CD8+, or CD8+CD57+ T cells (not recorded which) from PBMCs. CDR3 sequence reads: CATSSGGVDTQYF. The DNA of the CDR3 is TGTGCCACCAGCTCGGGGGGGGTGGATACGCAGTATTTT.